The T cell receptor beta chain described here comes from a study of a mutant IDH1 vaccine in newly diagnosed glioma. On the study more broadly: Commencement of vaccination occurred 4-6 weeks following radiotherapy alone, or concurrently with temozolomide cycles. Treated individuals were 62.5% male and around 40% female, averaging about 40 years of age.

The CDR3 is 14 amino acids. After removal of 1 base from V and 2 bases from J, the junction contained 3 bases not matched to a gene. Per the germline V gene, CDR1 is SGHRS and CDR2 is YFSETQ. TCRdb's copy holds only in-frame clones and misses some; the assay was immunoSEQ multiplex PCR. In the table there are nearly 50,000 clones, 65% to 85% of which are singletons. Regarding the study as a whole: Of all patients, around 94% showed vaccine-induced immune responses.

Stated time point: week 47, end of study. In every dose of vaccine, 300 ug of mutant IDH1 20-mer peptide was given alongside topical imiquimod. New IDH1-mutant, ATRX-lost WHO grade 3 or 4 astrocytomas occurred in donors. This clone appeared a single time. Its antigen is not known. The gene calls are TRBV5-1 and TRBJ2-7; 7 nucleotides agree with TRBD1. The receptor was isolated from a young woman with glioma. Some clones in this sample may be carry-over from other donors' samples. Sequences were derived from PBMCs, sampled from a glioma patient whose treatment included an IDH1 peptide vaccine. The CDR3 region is CASSLTGDTYEQYF. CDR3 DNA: TGCGCCAGCAGCTTGACAGGGGACACCTACGAGCAGTACTTC.